This TCR beta chain was captured by sequencing in a study of CXCR3-negative and CXCR3-positive naive CD8 T cells. Study overall: Sequencing yielded some 150 million TRB reads, roughly 1.5 +/- 0.3 million per library.

Comment on this clonotype: Its cognate antigen is unknown.

This CDR3 spans 15 amino acids. Germline V lookup: CDR1 MDHEN, CDR2 SYDVKM. Naive CD8+ T cells showed a CD45RO-CCR7+CD27+CD95- phenotype. UMI labels and 5' RACE were used to prepare the TRB cDNA libraries. TCRdb re-called the 5' RACE reads and gives one entry per CDR3 protein, without DNA. Its listing shows some 130,000 distinct CDR3 sequences. Study-wide points: Naive cells that were CXCR3-negative or CXCR3-positive used TRBV-TRBJ genes alike, while memory cells diverged.

The chain combines TRBV28 with TRBJ2-7; TCRdb picks TRBD2, but there is no DNA to check that call. What was sequenced was naive CXCR3- CD8+ T cells from blood. Indicated subset: CD45RO-CCR7+CD27+CD95- naive CD8+ T cells lacking CXCR3 (TNR3-). This sequence was found in a human donor in good health. Some clones in this sample may be carry-over from other donors' samples. The CDR3 sequence: CASSFREAQSYEQYF.